The rows below give T cell receptor beta chains drawn from one sample of a study of radiotherapy plus CTLA-4 blockade in lung cancer. This table comes from immunoSEQ multiplex PCR, and its TCRdb copy is limited to in-frame clones, with some not included. Of roughly 100,000 clones in the sample, about 83% were seen once. Material: peripheral blood, obtained from a patient treated with radiotherapy plus ipilimumab. The receptors shown here come from a human donor with non-small cell lung cancer that progressed on radiotherapy plus ipilimumab. Some clones in this sample may be carry-over from other donors' samples. The CDR3 runs from the conserved cysteine through the conserved F or W.

J gene: TRBJ2-5; V gene: TRBV6-5; CDR3 protein: CASSYLGQQETQYF
J gene: TRBJ1-2; V gene: TRBV11-2; CDR3 protein: CASSLGTYGYTF
J gene: TRBJ1-4; V gene: TRBV27; CDR3 protein: CASSFRGGGEKLFF
J gene: TRBJ2-1; V gene: TRBV29-1; CDR3 protein: CSVTQGLAGGAGEQFF
J gene: TRBJ1-5; V gene: TRBV4-3; CDR3 protein: CASSQELAFGNQPQHF
J gene: TRBJ2-1; V gene: TRBV19; CDR3 protein: CASSHNRGPTYNEQFF
J gene: TRBJ1-1; V gene: TRBV12-5; CDR3 protein: CASGLEEGTEAFF
J gene: TRBJ2-5; V gene: TRBV11-1; CDR3 protein: CASSLDRGRQETQYF
J gene: TRBJ2-1; V gene: TRBV4-1; CDR3 protein: CASSQEGTGDNNEQFF
J gene: TRBJ2-7; V gene: TRBV5-1; CDR3 protein: CASNEGTGLGYEQYF
J gene: TRBJ1-2; V gene: TRBV7-2; CDR3 protein: CASSFSGQGARDYGYTF
J gene: TRBJ1-1; V gene: TRBV6-5; CDR3 protein: CASRAGQTNTEAFF
J gene: TRBJ2-7; V gene: TRBV7-2; CDR3 protein: CASGKRGLYEQYF
J gene: TRBJ2-7; V gene: TRBV15; CDR3 protein: CATSRGAELAYEQYF
J gene: TRBJ2-7; V gene: TRBV7-6; CDR3 protein: CASSTLLAGAGVEQYF
J gene: TRBJ1-6; V gene: TRBV30; CDR3 protein: CAQGREPYNSPLHF
J gene: TRBJ2-2; V gene: TRBV2; CDR3 protein: CASKDRGAGELFF
J gene: TRBJ1-5; V gene: TRBV5-1; CDR3 protein: CASSPGPLRADHQPQHF
J gene: TRBJ2-5; V gene: TRBV6-5; CDR3 protein: CASSYSWGEETQYF
J gene: TRBJ2-3; V gene: TRBV7-3; CDR3 protein: CASSSGRAGTGGLDTQYF
J gene: TRBJ1-1; V gene: TRBV6-4; CDR3 protein: CASSDSVNTEAFF
J gene: TRBJ1-2; V gene: TRBV2; CDR3 protein: CASSGTGFNYGYTF
J gene: TRBJ1-4; V gene: TRBV5-5; CDR3 protein: CASSKGPGDEKLFF
J gene: TRBJ2-4; V gene: TRBV7-9; CDR3 protein: CASSLPWRLAGSKNIQYF
J gene: TRBJ2-7; V gene: TRBV6-1; CDR3 protein: CAQSAGISYEQYF
J gene: TRBJ2-3; V gene: TRBV6-1; CDR3 protein: CASPGTGGTDTQYF
J gene: TRBJ2-1; V gene: TRBV27; CDR3 protein: CASSSGKVRYNEQFF
J gene: TRBJ2-3; V gene: TRBV7-7; CDR3 protein: CASSLSSTDTQYF
J gene: TRBJ1-2; V gene: TRBV18; CDR3 protein: CASSPAQNYGYTF
J gene: TRBJ2-1; V gene: TRBV7-6; CDR3 protein: CASSLEVGPDGQFF
J gene: TRBJ1-2; V gene: TRBV9; CDR3 protein: CASSVGGGQPYGYTF
J gene: TRBJ2-7; V gene: TRBV7-2; CDR3 protein: CASSSGQGGGYEQYF
J gene: TRBJ1-2; V gene: TRBV5-1; CDR3 protein: CASSLIPGPYGYTF
J gene: .; V gene: TRBV7-6; CDR3 protein: CASSLLGLSYEQYF
J gene: TRBJ1-2; V gene: TRBV21-1; CDR3 protein: CASSKVGYNYGYTF
J gene: TRBJ2-3; V gene: TRBV18; CDR3 protein: CASSPVASLDTQYF
J gene: TRBJ2-1; V gene: TRBV10-2; CDR3 protein: CASSKTSGGEFF
J gene: TRBJ1-6; V gene: TRBV9; CDR3 protein: CASSETAVGSPLHF
J gene: TRBJ2-2; V gene: TRBV5-6; CDR3 protein: CASSPRLTTGELFF
J gene: TRBJ1-5; V gene: TRBV7-3; CDR3 protein: CASSLDREQPQHF
J gene: TRBJ2-7; V gene: TRBV4-2; CDR3 protein: CASSQVGTGTYEQYF
J gene: TRBJ1-1; V gene: TRBV4-2; CDR3 protein: CASSQAQHQSNTEAFF
J gene: TRBJ2-1; V gene: TRBV5-6; CDR3 protein: CASSLVSSNEQFF
J gene: TRBJ2-3; V gene: TRBV5-1; CDR3 protein: CASFRGGGDTQYF
J gene: TRBJ1-2; V gene: TRBV19; CDR3 protein: CASSEQGDYGYTF
J gene: TRBJ1-5; V gene: TRBV6-5; CDR3 protein: CASSYSGPYQPQHF
J gene: TRBJ2-7; V gene: TRBV19; CDR3 protein: CASSIGQGNEQYF
J gene: TRBJ2-2; V gene: TRBV7-3; CDR3 protein: CASSSGPSGTGELFF
J gene: TRBJ1-2; V gene: TRBV11-1; CDR3 protein: CASSLRHAEGYTF
J gene: TRBJ2-3; V gene: TRBV21-1; CDR3 protein: CASSTRDRGIDTDTQYF
J gene: TRBJ1-6; V gene: TRBV28; CDR3 protein: CASSSDSYSPLHF
J gene: TRBJ2-4; V gene: TRBV7-2; CDR3 protein: CASSLERGDIQYF
J gene: TRBJ1-3; V gene: TRBV28; CDR3 protein: CASSLSLASGNTIYF
J gene: TRBJ1-1; V gene: TRBV19; CDR3 protein: CASAGTVNTEAFF
J gene: TRBJ2-2; V gene: TRBV7-2; CDR3 protein: CASSLETGELFF
J gene: TRBJ2-7; V gene: TRBV4-3; CDR3 protein: CASSQAGGVSEQYF
J gene: TRBJ2-1; V gene: TRBV7-2; CDR3 protein: CASSSQSLGYNEQFF
J gene: TRBJ1-2; V gene: TRBV25-1; CDR3 protein: CASSEYDGGLYGYTF